These 2 T cell receptor beta chains were all obtained from the same sample, sequenced in a study of cytomegalovirus exposure and HLA in healthy donors. In the PCR, 60 Vbeta and 13 Jbeta primers were used. TCRdb's copy holds only in-frame clones and misses some; the assay was immunoSEQ multiplex PCR. The sample contains over 100,000 clones, approximately 60% of which appear only once. Sequenced input: PBMCs. The receptors originated from a woman aged 40 to 50 in good health and CMV-seronegative.

This chain uses TRBV4-2 with TRBJ2-7; a weak D match, TRBD2 (5 bases). The germline V gene has CDR1 LGHNA and CDR2 YNFKEQ. This CDR3 region has 15 residues. Trimming stripped 4 bases from V and 3 bases from J, with 16 bases between. The CDR3 region is CASSPGSGPHYEQYF. CDR3 nucleotides: TGTGCCAGCAGCCCTGGGAGCGGTCCTCACTACGAGCAGTACTTC.

The CDR3 region is CATSRDPSTVSGNTIYF. In nucleotides, the CDR3 is TGTGCCACCAGCAGAGATCCATCCACAGTCTCTGGAAACACCATATATTTT. The chain links TRBV15 to TRBJ1-3; D gene uncertain. Trimming took 0 bases from V and 0 from J, leaving 12 bases between them. Germline V gene sequence: CDR1 LNHNV, CDR2 YYDKDF (reference sequence). The length of the CDR3 is 17 residues.